This T cell receptor beta chain was sequenced in a study of graft-versus-host responses after intestinal transplantation. Study as a whole: The transplants performed in recipients were multivisceral, liver-intestinal, or isolated intestinal.

The CDR3 loop spans 13 amino acids. Germline V gene data show CDR1 as SGHTA and CDR2 as FQGNSA. With V trimmed by 5 bases and J by 5 bases, 2 bases remained unmatched. The assay was immunoSEQ multiplex PCR, and TCRdb's table has in-frame clones only and misses some. The table records over 60,000 clones, over 85% of them present only once. This material consisted of bone marrow, taken 700 to 850 days after intestinal transplantation. The V and J genes are TRBV7-2 and TRBJ1-4; 7 positions match TRBD1. The origin of this receptor is a human patient who received an intestinal transplant, so some T cells may come from the graft donor. The CDR3, as DNA: TGTGCCAGCAGCGACAGGGTGAATGAAAAACTGTTTTTT. This translates into CASSDRVNEKLFF.